This T cell receptor (beta chain) originates from a study of regulatory T cells in long-lasting Graves disease. Broader study findings: Persistent disease showed a preference for TRBV28, TRBJ1-2 and TRBJ2-5.

The CDR3 has 14 amino acids. The germline CDR1 and CDR2 sequences are SQVTM and ANQGSEA. V lost 4 bases to trimming and J lost 4 bases; unmatched junction nucleotides: 7. Time point described: persistent/refractory GD, antithyroid drugs over 5 years with positive TRAb. The TCR library used RNA extracted from PBMCs. A volume of roughly 8.4 milliliters of peripheral blood was collected in EDTA tubes. Combining iRepertoire HTBI primers with Arm-PCR of CDR3 regions, the authors built TCR beta libraries. From the multiplex PCR reads, TCRdb called clonotypes with MiXCR, one entry per CDR3 protein. The sample has roughly 500,000 distinct CDR3 sequences, approximately 23% seen once; the top ten hold around 14%. In this sample, this clonotype turned up many times. Its antigen is unidentified.

The sample consisted of peripheral blood mononuclear cells (PBMCs), taken when the disease was refractory, from a patient treated with antithyroid drugs. The receptor's source is a female donor with Graves disease. The V call is TRBV29-1, the J call TRBJ1-1; 9 nucleotides align to TRBD1. The CDR3 is CSVVGQGGTTEAFF. The CDR3 bases are TGCAGCGTTGTGGGACAGGGAGGTACCACTGAAGCTTTCTTT. The full variable domain, rest sourced from reference TRBV29-1 and TRBJ1-1, is SAVISQKPSRDICQRGTSLTIQCQVDSQVTMMFWYRQQPGQSLTLIATANQGSEATYESGFVIDKFPISRPNLTFSTLTVSNMSPEDSSIYLCSVVGQGGTTEAFFGQGTRLTVV.